This T cell receptor beta chain originates from a study of cytomegalovirus exposure and HLA in healthy donors. Use of 60 Vbeta and 13 Jbeta primers characterized the PCR. Profiling relied on immunoSEQ multiplex PCR, and the TCRdb table lists in-frame clones only, not all of them. Altogether some 130,000 clones are present, about 80% being singletons, with the ten largest covering about 2.2%. The CDR3 length is 16 residues. Germline CDR1 and CDR2: SGDLS and YYNGEE. A word on this clone: At one boundary the junction diverges from the germline segment, which might be a read error.

Sample: PBMCs. The receptor comes from a man aged 25 to 40 in good health and CMV-seronegative. The chain links TRBV9 to TRBJ2-2; D is possibly TRBD2 (6 bases). In DNA, the CDR3 is TGTGCCAGCAGTGTAGAAGCGGGCCCGAACACCGGGGAGCTGTTTTTT. Its protein product is CASSVEAGPNTGELFF.